This is a list of T cell receptor beta chains from one sample in a study of metastatic and nonmetastatic thyroid tumors. TCRdb re-clonotyped the PCR reads through MiXCR. Here the sample spans over 5,000 clones, roughly 19% being singletons. Input material: adjacent normal tissue. These receptors came from a female donor with papillary thyroid cancer or a benign thyroid nodule (not recorded which). Some clones in this sample may be carry-over from other donors' samples. The CDR3 runs from the conserved cysteine through the conserved F or W. D genes are given only for firm matches. Only some rows state a clone size, as once, few, many or a class for expanded clones.

V	D	J	size	CDR3	DNA
TRBV11-3	TRBD2	TRBJ2-3	medium-sized	CASSPGTSGRTDTQYF	TGTGCCAGCAGCCCGGGGACTAGCGGGAGAACAGATACGCAGTATTTT
TRBV29-1	.	TRBJ2-1	many	CSVVFRVGLADEQFF	TGCAGCGTTGTATTCAGGGTGGGCCTTGCCGATGAGCAGTTCTTC
TRBV6-1	.	TRBJ1-5	large	CASSDYQPQHF	TGTGCCAGCAGTGACTATCAGCCCCAGCATTTT
TRBV10-2	TRBD1	TRBJ1-1	many	CASSERARDRETNTEAFF	TGCGCCAGCAGTGAGCGGGCCCGGGACAGGGAAACGAACACTGAAGCTTTCTTT
TRBV3-1	.	TRBJ2-3	.	CASSQPLVGTSDTQYF	TGTGCCAGCAGCCAACCCCTTGTTGGGACGTCAGATACGCAGTATTTT
TRBV12-3/TRBV12-4	.	TRBJ1-2	.	CASSRTGGDNYGYTF	TGTGCCAGCAGTCGGACCGGGGGGGATAACTATGGCTACACCTTC
TRBV2	.	TRBJ1-5	few	CASKYRGNQPQHF	TGTGCCAGCAAGTACAGGGGCAATCAGCCCCAGCATTTT
TRBV5-8	.	TRBJ1-6	many	CASSIRAGLENSPLHF	TGTGCCAGCAGCATACGGGCGGGACTAGAAAATTCACCCCTCCACTTT
TRBV5-5	TRBD1	TRBJ2-7	medium-sized	CASSPGTGFYEQYF	TGTGCCAGCAGCCCCGGGACAGGGTTCTACGAGCAGTACTTC
TRBV12-3/TRBV12-4	.	TRBJ1-5	medium-sized	CASSLGGQTNQPQHF	TGTGCCAGCAGTTTAGGCGGACAGACAAATCAGCCCCAGCATTTT
TRBV24-1	.	TRBJ2-1	.	CATSVETGTSNEQFF	TGTGCCACCAGTGTCGAGACCGGGACCAGCAATGAGCAGTTCTTC
TRBV4-1	.	TRBJ1-2	medium-sized	CASSQETQLNYGYTF	TGCGCCAGCAGCCAAGAGACCCAACTAAACTATGGCTACACCTTC
TRBV20-1	.	TRBJ2-1	few	CSASEIPETRFLRIF	TGCAGTGCTAGCGAAATACCGGAGACCAGGTTCCTTCGGATCTTC
TRBV7-8	TRBD2	TRBJ2-7	.	CASSLVTSGSYEQYF	TGTGCCAGCAGCTTAGTGACTAGCGGGAGCTACGAGCAGTACTTC
TRBV5-4	.	TRBJ2-1	many	CASSSPPGSSSYNEQFF	TGTGCCAGCAGCTCCCCCCCTGGCTCGAGCTCCTACAATGAGCAGTTCTTC
TRBV6-1	.	TRBJ2-3	few	CVSWLGTSTDTQYF	TGTGTCAGCTGGCTAGGAACTAGCACAGATACGCAGTATTTT
TRBV14	TRBD1	TRBJ1-1	.	CASGPQGVNTEAFF	TGTGCCAGTGGACCACAGGGGGTGAACACTGAAGCTTTCTTT
TRBV19	TRBD2	TRBJ2-2	medium-sized	CASSMTGGTGELFF	TGTGCCAGTAGTATGACGGGGGGAACCGGGGAGCTGTTTTTT
TRBV7-9	.	TRBJ1-5	medium-sized	CASSLDNQPQHF	TGTGCCAGCAGCTTAGATAATCAGCCCCAGCATTTT
TRBV28	TRBD1	TRBJ2-7	few	CASSPGTGFEQYF	TGTGCCAGCAGCCCGGGGACAGGGTTCGAGCAGTACTTC
TRBV24-1	TRBD2	TRBJ2-1	medium-sized	CATSDRSGVNYNEQFF	TGTGCCACCAGTGACCGGAGCGGGGTCAACTACAATGAGCAGTTCTTC
TRBV20-1	.	TRBJ2-1	.	CSATVSYNEQFF	TGCAGTGCTACCGTGTCCTACAATGAGCAGTTCTTC
TRBV6-1	.	TRBJ2-7	.	CASSSGTMNPYEQYF	TGTGCCAGCAGCTCAGGGACGATGAACCCCTACGAGCAGTACTTC
TRBV19	.	TRBJ1-5	few	CASSITHLNNQPQHF	TGTGCCAGTAGTATAACCCACCTTAACAATCAGCCCCAGCATTTT
TRBV4-1	.	TRBJ1-5	medium-sized	CASSPRWTAYSNQPQHF	TGCGCCAGCAGCCCCCGTTGGACAGCTTATAGCAATCAGCCCCAGCATTTT
TRBV27	.	TRBJ2-3	few	CASSLMDTQYF	TGTGCCAGCAGTTTAATGGATACGCAGTATTTT
TRBV19	.	TRBJ2-7	medium-sized	CASSSGTSNEQYF	TGTGCCAGTAGTTCCGGGACTTCCAACGAGCAGTACTTC
TRBV5-1	.	TRBJ2-1	.	CASSLVLECEQFF	TGCGCCAGCAGCCTGGTACTGGAGTGTGAGCAGTTCTTC
TRBV5-1	.	TRBJ2-7	medium-sized	CASSLGPQSYEQYF	TGCGCCAGCAGCTTAGGCCCCCAATCCTACGAGCAGTACTTC
TRBV20-1	TRBD2	TRBJ2-7	medium-sized	CSAMRPSGRTNEQYF	TGCAGTGCTATGAGGCCTAGCGGGAGAACGAACGAGCAGTACTTC
TRBV2	.	TRBJ2-7	medium-sized	CASSTGGTGQPSYEQYF	TGTGCCAGCAGTACCGGAGGAACAGGGCAGCCTTCCTACGAGCAGTACTTC
TRBV6-1	.	TRBJ2-7	once	CASSEPPHGGEQYF	TGTGCCAGCAGTGAACCGCCACACGGGGGCGAGCAGTACTTC
TRBV5-1	.	TRBJ1-2	medium-sized	CASMDPRGPYGYTF	TGCGCCAGCATGGACCCTAGGGGCCCCTATGGCTACACCTTC
TRBV30	.	TRBJ2-2	.	CAWSTRNTGELFF	TGTGCCTGGAGTACACGGAACACCGGGGAGCTGTTTTTT
TRBV3-1	.	TRBJ2-2	.	CASSQGGGWFAGELFF	TGTGCCAGCAGCCAAGGTGGAGGGTGGTTCGCCGGGGAGCTGTTTTTT
TRBV6-1	.	TRBJ1-1	medium-sized	CASSVQEDTEAFF	TGTGCCAGCAGTGTGCAGGAGGACACTGAAGCTTTCTTT
TRBV19	TRBD2	TRBJ2-1	medium-sized	CASSHTGLADYNEQFF	TGTGCCAGTAGCCATACGGGACTAGCGGACTACAATGAGCAGTTCTTC